Described below is a single TCR beta chain sequence and its context. Its antigen is currently unknown. Libraries were prepared by immunoSEQ multiplex PCR; TCRdb keeps only in-frame clonotypes and omits some of them. Among approximately 190,000 clones, 85% to 95% were seen once, and the ten largest hold roughly 1.4%. This specimen belongs to a study of T cell responses to AZD1222 COVID-19 vaccine. General study findings and limits: Nearly half of unique spike-specific TCRs reportedly avoided B.1.351 and B.1.1.7 mutated regions. White British donors predominated, females outnumbered males, and clonal diversity was possibly underestimated.

Source: peripheral blood, taken on day 0 of AZD1222 vaccination. The receptor's source is an adult in good health.

The CDR3 coding sequence is TGTGCCAGCTCTCCGGACAGGGGACCTCTTTCACCCCTCCACTTT. The encoded protein is CASSPDRGPLSPLHF. The chain employs TRBV18 and TRBJ1-6; 9 bases match TRBD1. V trimming: 6 bases; J trimming: 9 bases; junction bases outside the gene matches: 9. Germline CDR1 and CDR2: KGHSH and LQKENI. The CDR3 runs 15 residues.